This TCR beta chain derives from a study of identical twins. Comments on this clonotype: Its antigen is unidentified.

MiXCR, applied by TCRdb to the 5' RACE reads, yields one record per CDR3 protein. The sample includes just under 650,000 distinct CDR3 sequences, about 7.6% of them seen just once. The CDR3 has 15 amino acids. Germline values: CDR1 MGHRA, CDR2 YSYEKL. The V gene end was trimmed by 1 base and the J gene end by 7 bases; junction bases not matched to a gene: 8. Study-level findings and limits: Twin pairs had excess sharing that was weaker in beta out-of-frame sequences. Models underestimated TCR alpha sharing (out-of-frame) in monozygotic twins. Memory repertoires showed no such pattern, whereas abundant cord blood beta clonotypes carried fewer insertions.

The data also belong to a second study, concerning yellow fever vaccine responses in identical twins.

The rearrangement links TRBV4-1 to TRBJ2-7, with 9 bases fitting TRBD1. This receptor was taken from a young woman in good health. Sequencing was carried out using PBMCs. Here the CDR3 reads CASSQGTGAIEEQYF. The CDR3 DNA is TGCGCCAGCAGCCAAGGGACAGGGGCAATTGAAGAGCAGTACTTC.